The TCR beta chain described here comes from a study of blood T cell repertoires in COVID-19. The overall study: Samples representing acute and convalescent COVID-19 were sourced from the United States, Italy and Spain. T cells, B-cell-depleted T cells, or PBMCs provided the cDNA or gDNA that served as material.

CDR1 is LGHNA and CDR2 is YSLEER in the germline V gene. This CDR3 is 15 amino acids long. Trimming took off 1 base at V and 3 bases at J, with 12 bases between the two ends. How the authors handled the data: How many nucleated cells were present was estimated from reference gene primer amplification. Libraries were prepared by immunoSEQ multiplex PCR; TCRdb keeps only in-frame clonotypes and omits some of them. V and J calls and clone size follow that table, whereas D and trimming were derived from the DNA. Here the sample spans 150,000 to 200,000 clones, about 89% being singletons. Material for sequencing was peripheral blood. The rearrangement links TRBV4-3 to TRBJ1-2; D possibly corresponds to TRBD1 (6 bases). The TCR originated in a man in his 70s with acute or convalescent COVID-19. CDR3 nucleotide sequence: TGCGCCAGCAGCCAAGGGTTACAGGGCCACTATGGCTACACCTTC. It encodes CASSQGLQGHYGYTF.